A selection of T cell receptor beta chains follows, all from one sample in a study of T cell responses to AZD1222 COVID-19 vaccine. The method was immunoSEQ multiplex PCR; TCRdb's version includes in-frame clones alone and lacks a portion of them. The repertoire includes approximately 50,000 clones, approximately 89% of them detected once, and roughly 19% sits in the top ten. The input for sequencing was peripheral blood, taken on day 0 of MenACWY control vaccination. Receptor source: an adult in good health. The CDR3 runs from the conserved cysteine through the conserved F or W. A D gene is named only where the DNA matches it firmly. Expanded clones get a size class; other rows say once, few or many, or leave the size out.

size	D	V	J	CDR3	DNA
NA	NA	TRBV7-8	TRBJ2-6	CASSLISSGANVLTF	TGTGCCAGCAGCTTAATCAGCTCTGGGGCCAACGTCCTGACTTTC
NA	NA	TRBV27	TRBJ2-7	CASSSGLDYEQYF	TGTGCCAGCAGTTCAGGCCTCGACTACGAGCAGTACTTC
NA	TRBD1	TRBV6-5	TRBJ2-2	CASSYWTGNTGELFF	TGTGCCAGCAGTTACTGGACAGGGAACACCGGGGAGCTGTTTTTT
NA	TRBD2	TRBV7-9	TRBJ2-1	CASSPGTSGSYEQFF	TGTGCCAGCAGCCCTGGGACTAGCGGGAGCTATGAGCAGTTCTTC
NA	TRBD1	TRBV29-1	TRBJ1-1	CSVVTAGRGVNTEAFF	TGCAGCGTTGTGACCGCGGGCAGGGGGGTGAACACTGAAGCTTTCTTT
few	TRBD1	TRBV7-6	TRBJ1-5	CASSLADRGWGNQPQHF	TGTGCCAGCAGCTTAGCGGACAGGGGCTGGGGCAATCAGCCCCAGCATTTT
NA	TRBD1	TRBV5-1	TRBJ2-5	CASSPLPGQEETQYF	TGCGCCAGCAGCCCTCTACCTGGACAGGAAGAGACCCAGTACTTC
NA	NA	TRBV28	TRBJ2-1	CASSLWSRLNEQFF	TGTGCCAGCAGTTTATGGTCTAGGCTCAATGAGCAGTTCTTC
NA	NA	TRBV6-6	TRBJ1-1	CASRKGLEAFF	TGTGCCAGCAGAAAGGGCCTTGAAGCTTTCTTT
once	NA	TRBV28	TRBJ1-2	CASTHMGGAINYGYTF	TGTGCCAGCACTCATATGGGGGGAGCCATTAACTATGGCTACACCTTC
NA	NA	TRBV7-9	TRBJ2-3	CASRGLAGSGADTQYF	TGTGCCAGCAGGGGCTTAGCCGGGAGCGGCGCAGATACGCAGTATTTT
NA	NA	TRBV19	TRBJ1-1	CASSIGGAQAFF	TGTGCCAGTAGTATTGGGGGGGCGCAAGCTTTCTTT
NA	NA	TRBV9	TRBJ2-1	CASSFRQGGGAYNEQFF	TGTGCCAGCAGCTTCAGACAGGGCGGGGGCGCCTACAATGAGCAGTTCTTC
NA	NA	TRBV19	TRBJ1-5	CASSFGGAVNQPQHF	TGTGCCAGTAGTTTCGGAGGGGCAGTCAATCAGCCCCAGCATTTT
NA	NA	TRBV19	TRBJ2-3	CASSIDGLRSPSADTQYF	TGTGCCAGTAGTATAGACGGGTTGAGGTCGCCGTCTGCGGATACGCAGTATTTT
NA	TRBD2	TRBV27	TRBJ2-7	CASRGAGTSESRQYF	TGTGCCAGCAGAGGTGCCGGGACTAGCGAGAGCAGGCAGTACTTC
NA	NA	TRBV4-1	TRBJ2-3	CASSQPGLSTDTQYF	TGCGCCAGCAGCCAACCGGGACTCAGCACAGATACGCAGTATTTT
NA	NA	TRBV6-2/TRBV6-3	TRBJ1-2	CASSPGTTNRYTF	TGTGCCAGCAGTCCCGGGACTACTAACCGCTACACCTTC
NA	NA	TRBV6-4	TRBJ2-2	CASSVSVDTGELFF	TGTGCCAGCAGTGTTAGCGTTGACACCGGGGAGCTGTTTTTT
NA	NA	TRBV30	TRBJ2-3	CAQRGLDTQYF	TGTGCCCAAAGGGGCCTAGATACGCAGTATTTT
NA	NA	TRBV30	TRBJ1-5	CAWSVRIGKGGHQPQHF	TGTGCCTGGAGTGTTAGGATTGGGAAGGGAGGGCATCAGCCCCAGCATTTT
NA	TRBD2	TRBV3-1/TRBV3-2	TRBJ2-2	CASNQLKSGGKPGELFF	TGTGCCAGCAACCAATTAAAATCGGGGGGAAAGCCCGGGGAGCTGTTTTTT
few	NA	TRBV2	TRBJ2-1	CASNTGSKNNEQFF	TGTGCCAGCAACACCGGGAGCAAAAACAATGAGCAGTTCTTC
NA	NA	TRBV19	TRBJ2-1	CASSSPYRAYNEQFF	TGTGCCAGTAGTTCGCCCTACAGGGCGTACAATGAGCAGTTCTTC
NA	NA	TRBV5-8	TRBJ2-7	CASSLLVEQYF	TGTGCCAGCAGCTTGCTTGTTGAGCAGTACTTC
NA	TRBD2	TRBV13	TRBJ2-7	CASRFLTSGAYEQYF	TGTGCCAGCAGATTCCTGACTAGCGGAGCCTACGAGCAGTACTTC
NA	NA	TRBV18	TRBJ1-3	CASSPGQGGNTIYF	TGTGCCAGCTCACCCGGCCAGGGGGGAAACACCATATATTTT
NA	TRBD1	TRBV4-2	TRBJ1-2	CASSQGPGQGGYGYTF	TGTGCCAGCAGCCAAGGTCCGGGACAGGGTGGCTATGGCTACACCTTC
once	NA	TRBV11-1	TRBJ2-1	CASSRRRSSYNEQFF	TGTGCCAGCAGCCGGCGCCGGTCAAGCTACAATGAGCAGTTCTTC
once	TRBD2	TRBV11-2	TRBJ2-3	CASSLVPSRAGATDTQYF	TGTGCCAGCAGCTTAGTCCCTAGTAGGGCGGGAGCCACAGATACGCAGTATTTT
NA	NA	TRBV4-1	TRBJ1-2	CASSQVDYAYGYTF	TGCGCCAGCAGCCAAGTAGACTATGCTTATGGCTACACCTTC
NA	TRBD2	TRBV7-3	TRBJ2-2	CASSLTGTSAGELFF	TGTGCCAGCAGCTTAACCGGGACTAGCGCCGGGGAGCTGTTTTTT
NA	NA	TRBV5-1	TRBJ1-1	CASSLDSLEAFF	TGCGCCAGCAGCTTGGACAGCCTCGAAGCTTTCTTT
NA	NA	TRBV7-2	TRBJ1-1	CASSSPQGTEAFF	TGTGCCAGCAGCAGCCCGCAGGGGACTGAAGCTTTCTTT
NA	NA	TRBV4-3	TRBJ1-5	CASSQNRYPINQPQHF	TGCGCCAGCAGCCAGAACAGGTACCCCATCAATCAGCCCCAGCATTTT
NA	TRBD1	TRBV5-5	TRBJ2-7	CASSLWTGTHEQYF	TGTGCCAGCAGCTTGTGGACAGGGACCCACGAGCAGTACTTC
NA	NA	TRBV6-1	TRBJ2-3	CASSEASGSSDTQYF	TGTGCCAGCAGTGAAGCATCCGGGAGCTCAGATACGCAGTATTTT
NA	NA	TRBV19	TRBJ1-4	CASSPNPDEKLFF	TGTGCCAGTAGTCCGAACCCGGATGAAAAACTGTTTTTT
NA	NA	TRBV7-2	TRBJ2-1	CASSLAFGLYNEQFF	TGTGCCAGCAGCTTAGCGTTTGGCCTATACAATGAGCAGTTCTTC
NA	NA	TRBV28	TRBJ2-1	CATSTGIEQFF	TGTGCCACCTCGACGGGGATTGAGCAGTTCTTC
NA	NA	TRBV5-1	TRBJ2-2	CASDRGANTGELFF	TGCGCCAGCGACAGAGGGGCTAACACCGGGGAGCTGTTTTTT
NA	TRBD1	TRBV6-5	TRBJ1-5	CASSSPGQGSNQPQHF	TGTGCCAGCAGTTCCCCGGGACAGGGCTCCAATCAGCCCCAGCATTTT
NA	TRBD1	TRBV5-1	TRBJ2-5	CASSMGQGAKETQYF	TGCGCCAGCAGCATGGGACAGGGGGCAAAGGAGACCCAGTACTTC